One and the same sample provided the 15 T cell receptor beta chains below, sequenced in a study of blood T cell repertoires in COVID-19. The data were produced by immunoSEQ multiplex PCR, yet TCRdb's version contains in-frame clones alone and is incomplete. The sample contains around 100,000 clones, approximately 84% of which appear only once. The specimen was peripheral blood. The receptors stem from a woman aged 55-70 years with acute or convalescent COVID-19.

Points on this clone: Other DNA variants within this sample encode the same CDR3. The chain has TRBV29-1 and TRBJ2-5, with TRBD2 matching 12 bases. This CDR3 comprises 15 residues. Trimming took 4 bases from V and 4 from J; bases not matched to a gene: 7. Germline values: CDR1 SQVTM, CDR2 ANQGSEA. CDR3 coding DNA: TGCAGCGTTGCGGCTAGCGGGGGGGCAGGAGAGACCCAGTACTTC. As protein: CSVAASGGAGETQYF.

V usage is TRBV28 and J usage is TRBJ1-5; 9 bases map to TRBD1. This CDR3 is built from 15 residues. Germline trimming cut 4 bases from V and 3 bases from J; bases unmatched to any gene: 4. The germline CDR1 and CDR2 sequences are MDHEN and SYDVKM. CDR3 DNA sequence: TGTGCCAGCAGTTCCCCACAGGGGGCCAATCAGCCCCAGCATTTT. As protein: CASSSPQGANQPQHF.

The CDR3 spells CASTTWRDGMNQPQHF. CDR3 nucleotides: TGTGCCAGCACCACTTGGAGGGACGGTATGAATCAGCCCCAGCATTTT. The chain employs TRBV10-3 and TRBJ1-5; possibly TRBD1 for D (5 bases). V lost 10 bases and J 4 bases, leaving 23 bases between the germline ends. This CDR3 contains 16 residues. Germline values: CDR1 ENHRY, CDR2 SYGVKD.

CDR3 sequence reads: CASSLADGGANVLTF. The DNA of the CDR3 is TGTGCCAGCAGTTTGGCTGACGGGGGGGCCAACGTCCTGACTTTC. V and J are TRBV28 and TRBJ2-6; D gene uncertain. Germline V gene data show CDR1 as MDHEN and CDR2 as SYDVKM. This CDR3 contains 15 residues. Trimming pared 3 bases from V and 4 bases from J, leaving 10 bases between.

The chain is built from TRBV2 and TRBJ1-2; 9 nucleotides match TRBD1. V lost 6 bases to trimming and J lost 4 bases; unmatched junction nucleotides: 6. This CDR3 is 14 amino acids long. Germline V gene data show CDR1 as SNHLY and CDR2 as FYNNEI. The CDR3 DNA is TGTGCCAGCAGCCCCGGGACAGGGACCTATGGCTACACCTTC. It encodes CASSPGTGTYGYTF. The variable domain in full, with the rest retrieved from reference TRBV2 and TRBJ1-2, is EPEVTQTPSHQVTQMGQEVILRCVPISNHLYFYWYRQILGQKVEFLVSFYNNEISEKSEIFDDQFSVERPDGSNFTLKIRSTKLEDSAMYFCASSPGTGTYGYTFGSGTRLTVV.

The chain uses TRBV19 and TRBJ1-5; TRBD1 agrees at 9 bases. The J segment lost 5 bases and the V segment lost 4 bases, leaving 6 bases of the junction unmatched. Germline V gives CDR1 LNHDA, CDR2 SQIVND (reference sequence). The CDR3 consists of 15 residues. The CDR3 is CASSKRDREDQPQHF. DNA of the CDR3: TGTGCCAGTAGTAAAAGGGACAGGGAGGATCAGCCCCAGCATTTT.

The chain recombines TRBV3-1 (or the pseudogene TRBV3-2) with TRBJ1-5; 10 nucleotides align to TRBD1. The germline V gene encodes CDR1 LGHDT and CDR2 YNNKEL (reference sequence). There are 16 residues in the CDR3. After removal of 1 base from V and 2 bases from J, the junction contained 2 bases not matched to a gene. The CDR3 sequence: CASSQAGTGGNQPQHF. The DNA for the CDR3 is TGTGCCAGCAGCCAAGCCGGGACAGGGGGCAATCAGCCCCAGCATTTT.

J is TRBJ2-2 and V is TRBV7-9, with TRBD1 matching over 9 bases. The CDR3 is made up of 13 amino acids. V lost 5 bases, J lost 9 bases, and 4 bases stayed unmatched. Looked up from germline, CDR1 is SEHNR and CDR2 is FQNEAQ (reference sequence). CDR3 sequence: CASSRTGVRELFF. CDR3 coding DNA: TGTGCCAGCAGCCGGACAGGGGTCAGGGAGCTGTTTTTT.

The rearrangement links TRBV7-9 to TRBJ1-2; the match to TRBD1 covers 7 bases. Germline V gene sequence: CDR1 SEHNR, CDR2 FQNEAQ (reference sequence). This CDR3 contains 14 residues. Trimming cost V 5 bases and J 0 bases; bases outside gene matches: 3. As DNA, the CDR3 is TGTGCCAGCAGCCTCGACAGGGCTAACTATGGCTACACCTTC. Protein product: CASSLDRANYGYTF.

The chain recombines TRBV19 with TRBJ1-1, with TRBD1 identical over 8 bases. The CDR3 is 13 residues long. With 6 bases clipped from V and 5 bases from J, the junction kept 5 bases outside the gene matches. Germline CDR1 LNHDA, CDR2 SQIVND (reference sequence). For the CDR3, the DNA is TGTGCCAGTAGGACGGACAGGGAAACTGAAGCTTTCTTT. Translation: CASRTDRETEAFF.

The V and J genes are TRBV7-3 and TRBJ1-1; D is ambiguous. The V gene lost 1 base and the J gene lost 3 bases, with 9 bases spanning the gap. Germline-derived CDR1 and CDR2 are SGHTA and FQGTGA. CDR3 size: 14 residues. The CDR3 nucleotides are TGTGCCAGCAGCTTAAAAGTCGGAGACACTGAAGCTTTCTTT. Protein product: CASSLKVGDTEAFF.

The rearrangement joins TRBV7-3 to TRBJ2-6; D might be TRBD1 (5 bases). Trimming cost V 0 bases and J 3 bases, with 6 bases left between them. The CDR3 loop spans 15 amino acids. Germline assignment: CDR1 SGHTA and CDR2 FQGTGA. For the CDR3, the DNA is TGTGCCAGCAGCTTAACAGGGGATGGGGCCAACGTCCTGACTTTC. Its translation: CASSLTGDGANVLTF.

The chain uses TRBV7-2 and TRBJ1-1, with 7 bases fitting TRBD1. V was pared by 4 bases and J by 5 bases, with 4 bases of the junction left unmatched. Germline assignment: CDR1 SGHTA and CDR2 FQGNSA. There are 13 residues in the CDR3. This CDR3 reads CASSSDRPTEAFF. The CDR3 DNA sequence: TGTGCCAGCAGCTCGGACAGGCCAACTGAAGCTTTCTTT. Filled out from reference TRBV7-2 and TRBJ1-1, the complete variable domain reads GAGVSQSPSNKVTEKGKDVELRCDPISGHTALYWYRQSLGQGLEFLIYFQGNSAPDKSGLPSDRFSAERTGGSVSTLTIQRTQQEDSAVYLCASSSDRPTEAFFGQGTRLTVV.

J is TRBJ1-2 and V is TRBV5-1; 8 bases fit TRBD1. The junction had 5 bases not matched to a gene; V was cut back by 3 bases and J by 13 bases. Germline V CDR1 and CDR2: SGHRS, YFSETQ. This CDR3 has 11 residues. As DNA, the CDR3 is TGCGCCAGCAGCTCCCAGGGGGCCCGCACCTTC. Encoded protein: CASSSQGARTF.

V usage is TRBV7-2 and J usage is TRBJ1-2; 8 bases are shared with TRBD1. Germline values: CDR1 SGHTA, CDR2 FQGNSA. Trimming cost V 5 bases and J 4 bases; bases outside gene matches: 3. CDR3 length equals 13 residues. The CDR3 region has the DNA TGTGCCAGCAGCAGGGACAGGAGCTATGGCTACACCTTC. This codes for CASSRDRSYGYTF.